This is a list of T cell receptor beta chains from one sample in a study of OX40 agonist ivuxolimab in advanced cancers. TCRdb keeps only in-frame clones here, not all; method: immunoSEQ multiplex PCR. The sample carries tens of thousands of clones, 80% to 90% recorded once. The sample in question was CD4+ or CD8+ T cells sorted from blood, obtained in a trial of the OX40 agonist ivuxolimab. The source of these receptors is an adult with an advanced solid tumor such as melanoma, head and neck, liver or kidney cancer. The CDR3 runs from the conserved cysteine through the conserved F or W. The D gene is left open where the match is weak. Where a row states a size, it is once, few, many or the class of an expanded clone; other rows omit it.

TGTGCCAGCAGTTTATTTGGGAACTTAGCGGGCCGCACAGATACGCAGTATTTT	CASSLFGNLAGRTDTQYF	TRBV27	TRBJ2-3	TRBD2	-
TGTGCCAGTAGGTGGGGGGCCCTTAACAATGAGCAGTTCTTC	CASRWGALNNEQFF	TRBV19	TRBJ2-1	-	-
TGTGCCAGCAGCTGGCAAACTGAAGCTTTCTTT	CASSWQTEAFF	TRBV5-4	TRBJ1-1	-	-
TGCGCCAGCAGCCCCCTGGGAGGGAGAACCGGGGAGCTGTTTTTT	CASSPLGGRTGELFF	TRBV4-1	TRBJ2-2	TRBD2	-
TGCGCCAGCAGGAGGCTGGGCCGTGGTGGAGCAGGGGTTGAATTCTACTACGAGCAGTACTTC	CASRRLGRGGAGVEFYYEQYF	TRBV5-1	TRBJ2-7	-	-
TGTGCCAGCAGTTTTATTGGGGGCGGGGGTCCCTACGAGCAGTACTTC	CASSFIGGGGPYEQYF	TRBV27	TRBJ2-7	-	-
TGCGCCAGCAGCCACTCGACAGGGCTGTTCTTC	CASSHSTGLFF	TRBV4-1	TRBJ2-1	TRBD1	once
TGCGCCAGCAGCCAAGGAAGGGGCCCAGAGACCCAGTACTTC	CASSQGRGPETQYF	TRBV4-1	TRBJ2-5	-	-
TGTGCCAGCAGCCCCGACCGTCGGACAGGGTATGAAAAACTGTTTTTT	CASSPDRRTGYEKLFF	TRBV7-8	TRBJ1-4	TRBD1	-
TGTGCCAGCTCGACAGGGCGCAATCAGCCCCAGCATTTT	CASSTGRNQPQHF	TRBV13	TRBJ1-5	TRBD1	-
TGTGCCAGCAGTTTAGATGGCAGGGGGAATGAAAAACTGTTTTTT	CASSLDGRGNEKLFF	TRBV27	TRBJ1-4	TRBD1	-
TGTGCCAGCAGCTTAAATTTGCTTTCTGAAGCTTTCTTT	CASSLNLLSEAFF	TRBV7-3	TRBJ1-1	-	-
TGTGCCAGCAGCCAAAATGGCGTAGGCTACACCTTC	CASSQNGVGYTF	TRBV9	TRBJ1-2	-	-
TGTGCCAGCAGTTTTCACCAGGGGATGAACACTGAAGCTTTCTTT	CASSFHQGMNTEAFF	TRBV27	TRBJ1-1	-	-
TGTGCCAGCAGTTTAATCGGTAGCAATCAGCCCCAGCATTTT	CASSLIGSNQPQHF	TRBV27	TRBJ1-5	-	-
TGTGCCAGTAGTATGGGGGGGCCACCCTACAATGAGCAGTTCTTC	CASSMGGPPYNEQFF	TRBV19	TRBJ2-1	-	-
TGTGCCAGCAGCCAGGACAACAATCAGCCCCAGCATTTT	CASSQDNNQPQHF	TRBV7-9	TRBJ1-5	-	-
TGTGCCAGCAGCCCGTTGGACAGGGGTAACGAGCAGTACTTC	CASSPLDRGNEQYF	TRBV7-9	TRBJ2-7	TRBD1	-
TGTGCCAGCAGTTTATCTTTTGGGGTGCCGACAGGGGTCGAAAAACTGTTTTTT	CASSLSFGVPTGVEKLFF	TRBV28	TRBJ1-4	TRBD1	-
TGTGCCAGCAGCTTAGCACCCCCTAACACTGAAGCTTTCTTT	CASSLAPPNTEAFF	TRBV7-9	TRBJ1-1	-	once